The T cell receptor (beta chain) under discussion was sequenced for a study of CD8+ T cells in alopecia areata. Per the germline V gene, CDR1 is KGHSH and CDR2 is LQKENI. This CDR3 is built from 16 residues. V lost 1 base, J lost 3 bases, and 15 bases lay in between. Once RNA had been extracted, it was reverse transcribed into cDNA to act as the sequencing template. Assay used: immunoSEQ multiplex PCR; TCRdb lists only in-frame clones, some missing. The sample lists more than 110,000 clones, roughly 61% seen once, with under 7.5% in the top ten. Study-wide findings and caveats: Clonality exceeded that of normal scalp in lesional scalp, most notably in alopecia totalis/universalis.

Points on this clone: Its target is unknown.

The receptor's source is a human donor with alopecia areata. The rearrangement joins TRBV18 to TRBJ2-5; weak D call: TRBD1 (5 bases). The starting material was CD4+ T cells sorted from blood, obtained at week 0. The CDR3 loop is CASSPRSQAGKETQYF. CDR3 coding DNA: TGTGCCAGCTCACCACGAAGCCAAGCAGGGAAAGAGACCCAGTACTTC.